This T cell receptor beta chain originates from a study of response to subunit inactivated influenza vaccine. Points from the study as a whole: Seasonal influenza vaccination, on each occasion, was suggested by the authors to recruit few new T cells.

There are a few counts of this clonotype. Its antigen remains unidentified. The CDR3 totals 11 residues. Trimming left V 6 bases short and J 12 bases short, with 12 bases between. The germline V gene has CDR1 MDHEN and CDR2 SYDVKM. Each CDR3 protein is one row after TCRdb ran MiXCR on the RT-PCR reads. This table holds some 640,000 distinct CDR3 sequences, roughly 14% found once. This clonotype originated in a man aged 45-65 years who received an inactivated influenza vaccine. This specimen was PBMCs from blood, taken about 14 days before vaccination. The rearrangement uses TRBV28 and TRBJ2-1; D might be TRBD2 (6 bases). The CDR3 spells CASSRLGSQFF. CDR3 DNA sequence: TGTGCCAGCAGCCGACTAGGGTCGCAGTTCTTC.